This T cell receptor beta chain was captured by sequencing in a study of shared clonotypes between healthy human individuals. Study context: The study enrolled a couple of women and three men aged 18 to 49.

Trimming took 5 bases from V and 11 from J; bases not matched to a gene: 11. Germline loops: CDR1 SGHVS, CDR2 FNYEAQ. The CDR3 is 13 amino acids. The naive CD8 subset, CD45RO-negative cells positively selected for CCR7, excluded terminally differentiated effector memory CD45RA+ cells. Here immunoSEQ multiplex PCR was the method, and the copy in TCRdb shows in-frame clones only, minus some. The sample carries under 1 million clones, 85% to 95% recorded once. The table lists this clone with a few counts. Input material: naive CD8+ T cells sorted from blood. The chain links TRBV7-6 to TRBJ1-2, with 7 bases identical to TRBD1. This sequence was found in a young man in good health. Written as DNA, the CDR3 is TGTGCCAGCAGCCCCGGGACAGATCGCCTTTACACCTTC. Protein product: CASSPGTDRLYTF.